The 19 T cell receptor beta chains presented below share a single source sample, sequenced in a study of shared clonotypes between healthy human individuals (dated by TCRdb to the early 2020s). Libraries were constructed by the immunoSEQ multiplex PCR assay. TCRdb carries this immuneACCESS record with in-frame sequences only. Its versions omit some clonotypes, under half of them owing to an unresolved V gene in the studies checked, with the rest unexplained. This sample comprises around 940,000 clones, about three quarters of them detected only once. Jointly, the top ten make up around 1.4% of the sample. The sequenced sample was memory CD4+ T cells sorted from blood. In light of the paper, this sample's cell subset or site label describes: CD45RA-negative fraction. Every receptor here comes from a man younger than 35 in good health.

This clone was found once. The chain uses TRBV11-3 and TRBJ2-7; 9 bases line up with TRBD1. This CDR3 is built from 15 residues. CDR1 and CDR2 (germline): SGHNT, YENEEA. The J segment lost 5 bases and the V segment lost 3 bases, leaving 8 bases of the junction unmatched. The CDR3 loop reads CASSLGQGNLHEQYF. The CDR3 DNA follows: TGTGCCAGCAGCTTGGGACAGGGTAACCTCCACGAGCAGTACTTC.

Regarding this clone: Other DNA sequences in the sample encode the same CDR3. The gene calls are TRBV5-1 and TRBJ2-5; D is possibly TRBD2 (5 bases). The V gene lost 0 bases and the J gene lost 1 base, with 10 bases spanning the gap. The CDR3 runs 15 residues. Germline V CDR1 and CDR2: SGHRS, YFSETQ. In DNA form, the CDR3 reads TGCGCCAGCAGCTTGGCGCGGGCTCCCCAAGAGACCCAGTACTTC. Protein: CASSLARAPQETQYF.

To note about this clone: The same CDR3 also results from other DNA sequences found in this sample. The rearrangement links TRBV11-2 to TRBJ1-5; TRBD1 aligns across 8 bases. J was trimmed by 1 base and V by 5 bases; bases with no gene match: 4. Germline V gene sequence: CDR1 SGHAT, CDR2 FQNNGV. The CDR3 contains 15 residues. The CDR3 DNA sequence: TGTGCCAGCAGCCCGGGGACAGGCAGCAATCAGCCCCAGCATTTT. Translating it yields CASSPGTGSNQPQHF.

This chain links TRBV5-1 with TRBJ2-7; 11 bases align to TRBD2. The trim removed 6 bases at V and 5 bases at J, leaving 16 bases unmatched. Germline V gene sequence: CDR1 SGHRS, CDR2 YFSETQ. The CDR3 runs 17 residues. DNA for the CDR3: TGCGCCAGCACGCTAGCGGGAGGACTACTGGGGACGCACGAGCAGTACTTC. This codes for CASTLAGGLLGTHEQYF. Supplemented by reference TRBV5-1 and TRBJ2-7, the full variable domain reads KAGVTQTPRYLIKTRGQQVTLSCSPISGHRSVSWYQQTPGQGLQFLFEYFSETQRNKGNFPGRFSGRQFSNSRSEMNVSTLELGDSALYLCASTLAGGLLGTHEQYFGPGTRLTVT.

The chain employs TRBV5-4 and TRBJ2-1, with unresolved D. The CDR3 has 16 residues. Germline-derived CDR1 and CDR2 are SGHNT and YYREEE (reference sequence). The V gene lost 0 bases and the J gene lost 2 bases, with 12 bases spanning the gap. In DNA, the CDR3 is TGTGCCAGCAGCTTGGCCAGTAATCCCACCTACAATGAGCAGTTCTTC. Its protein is CASSLASNPTYNEQFF.

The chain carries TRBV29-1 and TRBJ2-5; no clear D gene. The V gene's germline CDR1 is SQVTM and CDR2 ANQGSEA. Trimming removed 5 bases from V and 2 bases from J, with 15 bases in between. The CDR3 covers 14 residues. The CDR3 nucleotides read TGCAGCGTTTCCCCGGGTCCCGGGCAAGAGACCCAGTACTTC. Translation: CSVSPGPGQETQYF. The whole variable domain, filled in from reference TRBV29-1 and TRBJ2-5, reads SAVISQKPSRDICQRGTSLTIQCQVDSQVTMMFWYRQQPGQSLTLIATANQGSEATYESGFVIDKFPISRPNLTFSTLTVSNMSPEDSSIYLCSVSPGPGQETQYFGPGTRLLVL.

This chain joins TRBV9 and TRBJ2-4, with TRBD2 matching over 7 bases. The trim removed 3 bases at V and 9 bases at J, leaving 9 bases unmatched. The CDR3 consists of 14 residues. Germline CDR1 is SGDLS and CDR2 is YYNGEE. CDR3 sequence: CASSALTSEAIQYF. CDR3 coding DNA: TGTGCCAGCAGCGCCCTCACTAGCGAAGCCATTCAGTACTTC.

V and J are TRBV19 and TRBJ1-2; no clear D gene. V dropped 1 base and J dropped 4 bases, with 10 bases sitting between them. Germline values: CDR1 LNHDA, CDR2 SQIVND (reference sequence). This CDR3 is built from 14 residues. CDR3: CASSIGLRAYGYTF. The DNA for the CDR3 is TGTGCCAGTAGTATAGGTCTACGGGCCTATGGCTACACCTTC.

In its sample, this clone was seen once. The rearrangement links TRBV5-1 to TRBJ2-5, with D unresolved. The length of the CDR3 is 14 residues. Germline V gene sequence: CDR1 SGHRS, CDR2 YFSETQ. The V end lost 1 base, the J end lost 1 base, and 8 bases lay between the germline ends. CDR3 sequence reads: CASSLSSFQETQYF. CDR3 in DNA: TGCGCCAGCAGCTTGTCGAGTTTCCAAGAGACCCAGTACTTC.

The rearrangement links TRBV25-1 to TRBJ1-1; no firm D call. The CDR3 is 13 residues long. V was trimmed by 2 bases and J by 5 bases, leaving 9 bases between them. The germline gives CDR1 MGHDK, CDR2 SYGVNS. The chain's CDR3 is CASSEPGRTEAFF. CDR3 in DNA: TGTGCCAGCAGTGAACCTGGGCGAACTGAAGCTTTCTTT.

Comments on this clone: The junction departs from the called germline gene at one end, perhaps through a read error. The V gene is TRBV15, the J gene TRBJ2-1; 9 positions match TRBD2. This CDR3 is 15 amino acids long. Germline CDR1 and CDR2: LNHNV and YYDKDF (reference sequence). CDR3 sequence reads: CPLPPSGMTNNEQFF. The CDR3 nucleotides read TGCCCCCTCCCCCCTAGCGGGATGACGAACAATGAGCAGTTCTTC.

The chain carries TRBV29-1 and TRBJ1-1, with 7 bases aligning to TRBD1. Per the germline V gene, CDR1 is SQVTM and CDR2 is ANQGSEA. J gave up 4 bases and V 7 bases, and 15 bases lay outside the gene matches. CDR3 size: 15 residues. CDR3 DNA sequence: TGCAGCGCCACGGGTGGGACAGTAATACCCACTGAAGCTTTCTTT. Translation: CSATGGTVIPTEAFF.

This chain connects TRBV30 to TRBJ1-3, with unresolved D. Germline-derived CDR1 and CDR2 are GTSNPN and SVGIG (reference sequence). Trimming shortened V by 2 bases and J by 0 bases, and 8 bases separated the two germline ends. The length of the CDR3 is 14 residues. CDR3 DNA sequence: TGTGCCTGGAGTCGCCATCCCTCTGGAAACACCATATATTTT. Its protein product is CAWSRHPSGNTIYF. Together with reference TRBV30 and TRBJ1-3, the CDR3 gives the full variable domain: SQTIHQWPATLVQPVGSPLSLECTVEGTSNPNLYWYRQAAGRGLQLLFYSVGIGQISSEVPQNLSASRPQDRQFILSSKKLLLSDSGFYLCAWSRHPSGNTIYFGEGSWLTVV.

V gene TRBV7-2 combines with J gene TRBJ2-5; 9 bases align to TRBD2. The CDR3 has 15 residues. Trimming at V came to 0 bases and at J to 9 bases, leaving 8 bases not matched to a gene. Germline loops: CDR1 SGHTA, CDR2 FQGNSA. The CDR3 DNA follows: TGTGCCAGCAGCTTAGCCCTAGCGGGGCGACCGGCCCAGTACTTC. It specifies CASSLALAGRPAQYF. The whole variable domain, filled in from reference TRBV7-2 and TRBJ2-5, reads GAGVSQSPSNKVTEKGKDVELRCDPISGHTALYWYRQSLGQGLEFLIYFQGNSAPDKSGLPSDRFSAERTGGSVSTLTIQRTQQEDSAVYLCASSLALAGRPAQYFGPGTRLLVL.

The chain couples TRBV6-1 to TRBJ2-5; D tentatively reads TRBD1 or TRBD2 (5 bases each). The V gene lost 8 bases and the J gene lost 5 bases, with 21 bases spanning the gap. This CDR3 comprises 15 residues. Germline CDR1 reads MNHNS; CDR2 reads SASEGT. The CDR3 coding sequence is TGTGCCAGCGATTCCGGGGCTACCTCAGGGGAGACCCAGTACTTC. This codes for CASDSGATSGETQYF.

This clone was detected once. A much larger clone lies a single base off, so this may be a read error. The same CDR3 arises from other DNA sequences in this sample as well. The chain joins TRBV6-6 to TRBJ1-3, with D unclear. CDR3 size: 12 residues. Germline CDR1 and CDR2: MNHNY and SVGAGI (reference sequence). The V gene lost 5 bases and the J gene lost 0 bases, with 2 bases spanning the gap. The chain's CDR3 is CASSASGNTIYF. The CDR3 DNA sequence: TGTGCCAGCAGTGCCTCTGGAAACACCATATATTTT.

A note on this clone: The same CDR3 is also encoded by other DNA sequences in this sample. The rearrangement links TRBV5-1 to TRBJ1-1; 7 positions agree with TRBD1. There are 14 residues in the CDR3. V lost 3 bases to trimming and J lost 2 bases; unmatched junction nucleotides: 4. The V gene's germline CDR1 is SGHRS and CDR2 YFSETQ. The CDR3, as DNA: TGCGCCAGCAGCTATGGGACAGCAAACACTGAAGCTTTCTTT. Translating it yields CASSYGTANTEAFF.

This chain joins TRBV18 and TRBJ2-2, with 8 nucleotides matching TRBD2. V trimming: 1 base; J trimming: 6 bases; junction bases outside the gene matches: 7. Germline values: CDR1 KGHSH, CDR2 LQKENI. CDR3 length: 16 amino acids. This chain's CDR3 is CASSPRTSNTAGELFF. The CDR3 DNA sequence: TGTGCCAGCTCACCACGGACTAGCAACACCGCCGGGGAGCTGTTTTTT.

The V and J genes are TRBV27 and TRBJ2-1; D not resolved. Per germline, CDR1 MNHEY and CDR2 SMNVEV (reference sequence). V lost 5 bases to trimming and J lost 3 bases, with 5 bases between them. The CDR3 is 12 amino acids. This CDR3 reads CASSHNYNEQFF. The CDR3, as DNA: TGTGCCAGCAGTCATAACTACAATGAGCAGTTCTTC.